This T cell receptor beta chain was recorded in a study of neoadjuvant anti-PD-1 for oral cavity cancer. Looking at the study overall: Patients mostly received three to four biweekly nivolumab doses at 3 mg/kg before surgery.

Tumor libraries mostly used about 5.1 ug genomic DNA, two replicates each. Only in-frame clones appear in the TCRdb table, and some are missing; sequencing was by immunoSEQ multiplex PCR. The table includes roughly 7,200 clones, roughly 54% detected once. The patients had HPV-negative, locally advanced oral cavity squamous cell carcinoma. This clonotype was obtained from a person between 40 and 80 years old with oral cavity squamous cell carcinoma. The material sequenced was tumor tissue, taken before nivolumab (anti-PD-1) treatment.

The CDR3 region is CASSFRGYTDTQYF. The CDR3 nucleotides are TGTGCCAGCAGCTTCCGGGGGTACACAGATACGCAGTATTTT. V usage is TRBV13 and J usage is TRBJ2-3; perhaps TRBD2 as D (6 bases). The germline V gene encodes CDR1 PRHDT and CDR2 FYEKMQ (reference sequence). The CDR3 consists of 14 residues. V was cut by 3 bases and J by 2 bases, with 9 bases left in between. Together with reference TRBV13 and TRBJ2-3, the CDR3 gives the full variable domain: AAGVIQSPRHLIKEKRETATLKCYPIPRHDTVYWYQQGPGQDPQFLISFYEKMQSDKGSIPDRFSAQQFSDYHSELNMSSLELGDSALYFCASSFRGYTDTQYFGPGTRLTVL.